The present T cell receptor beta chain was sequenced within a study of control samples from healthy donors and cancer patients. Germline values: CDR1 MDHEN, CDR2 SYDVKM. Trimming removed 3 bases from V and 0 bases from J; junction bases left unmatched: 15. This CDR3 comprises 19 residues. Produced via immunoSEQ multiplex PCR; TCRdb's table is partial and in-frame only. Altogether about 79,000 clones are present, more than 85% being singletons, with the ten largest covering roughly 1.2%. V is TRBV28 and J is TRBJ2-7; 9 bases line up with TRBD2. Sample: PBMCs. This clonotype was sampled from a woman aged 40-49 years with lung cancer. The DNA of the CDR3 is TGTGCCAGCAGTTTCTCTACTAGCGGGCCTTCCTTAAGCTCCTACGAGCAGTACTTC. This translates into CASSFSTSGPSLSSYEQYF.